This T cell receptor (beta chain) was sequenced for a study of T cell responses to AZD1222 COVID-19 vaccine. Study details: Second doses at about 4 or about 12 weeks were pooled. Study findings and constraints: Targets within unmutated variant regions were reportedly found for nearly half of spike-specific TCRs. Donors skewed white British and female; clonal diversity was possibly underestimated.

Worth noting for this clone: Its specificity is unknown.

Trimming cost V 4 bases and J 5 bases, with 17 bases left between them. CDR1 SGHDN and CDR2 FVKESK come from the germline V gene. The CDR3 is 15 amino acids. Profiled with immunoSEQ multiplex PCR; TCRdb holds only in-frame clones, not every one. Here the sample spans over 120,000 clones, 80% to 90% being singletons. The clonotype comes from an adult in good health. This specimen was peripheral blood, taken on day 0 of AZD1222 vaccination. The genes are TRBV14 and TRBJ2-5; a possible D gene is TRBD1 (6 bases). CDR3 in amino acids: CASSLRDTTWETQYF. The DNA of the CDR3 is TGTGCCAGCAGCCTAAGGGACACTACATGGGAGACCCAGTACTTC.